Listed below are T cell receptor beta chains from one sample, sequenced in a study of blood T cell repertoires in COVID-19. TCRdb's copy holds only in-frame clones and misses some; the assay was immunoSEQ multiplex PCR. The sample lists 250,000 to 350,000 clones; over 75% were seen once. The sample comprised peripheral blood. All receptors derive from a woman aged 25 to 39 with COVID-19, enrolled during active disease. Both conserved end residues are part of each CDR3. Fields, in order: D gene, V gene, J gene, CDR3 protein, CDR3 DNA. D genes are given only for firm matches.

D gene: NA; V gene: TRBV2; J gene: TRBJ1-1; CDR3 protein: CASSATTASQEAFF; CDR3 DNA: TGTGCCAGCAGTGCTACGACAGCCTCTCAAGAAGCTTTCTTT
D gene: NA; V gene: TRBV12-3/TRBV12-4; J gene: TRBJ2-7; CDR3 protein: CASSPTGFYEQYF; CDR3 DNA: TGTGCCAGCAGCCCAACAGGGTTCTACGAGCAGTACTTC
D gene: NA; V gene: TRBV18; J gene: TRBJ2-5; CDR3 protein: CASSPWGDGALQETQYF; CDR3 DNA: TGTGCCAGCTCACCATGGGGGGACGGCGCTTTACAAGAGACCCAGTACTTC
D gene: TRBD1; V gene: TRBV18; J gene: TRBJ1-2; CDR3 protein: CASSPSTGGRNYGYTF; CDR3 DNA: TGTGCCAGCTCACCTTCGACAGGGGGAAGAAACTATGGCTACACCTTC
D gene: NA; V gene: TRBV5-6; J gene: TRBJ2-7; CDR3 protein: CASSLASGGTYEQYF; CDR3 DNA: TGTGCCAGCAGCTTGGCGTCTGGAGGGACCTACGAGCAGTACTTC
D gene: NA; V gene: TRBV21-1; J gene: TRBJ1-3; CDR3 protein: CASSKKDPRQGDSGNTIYF; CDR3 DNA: TGTGCCAGCAGCAAAAAAGATCCCAGACAGGGCGACTCTGGAAACACCATATATTTT
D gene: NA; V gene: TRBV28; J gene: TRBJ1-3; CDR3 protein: CASSPSLVTGVRNTIYF; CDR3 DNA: TGTGCCAGCAGTCCTTCCCTAGTAACGGGGGTTAGAAACACCATATATTTT
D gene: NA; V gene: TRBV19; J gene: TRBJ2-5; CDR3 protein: CASSIGLLQETQYF; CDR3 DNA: TGTGCCAGTAGTATAGGACTACTTCAAGAGACCCAGTACTTC
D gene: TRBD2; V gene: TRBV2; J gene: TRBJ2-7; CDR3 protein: CASQGLAGVYEQYF; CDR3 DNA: TGTGCCAGCCAAGGGCTAGCGGGAGTATACGAGCAGTACTTC
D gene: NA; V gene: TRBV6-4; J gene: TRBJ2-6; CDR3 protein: CASSLNPRSGANVLTF; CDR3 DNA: TGTGCCAGCAGCCTCAACCCGAGGTCTGGGGCCAACGTCCTGACTTTC